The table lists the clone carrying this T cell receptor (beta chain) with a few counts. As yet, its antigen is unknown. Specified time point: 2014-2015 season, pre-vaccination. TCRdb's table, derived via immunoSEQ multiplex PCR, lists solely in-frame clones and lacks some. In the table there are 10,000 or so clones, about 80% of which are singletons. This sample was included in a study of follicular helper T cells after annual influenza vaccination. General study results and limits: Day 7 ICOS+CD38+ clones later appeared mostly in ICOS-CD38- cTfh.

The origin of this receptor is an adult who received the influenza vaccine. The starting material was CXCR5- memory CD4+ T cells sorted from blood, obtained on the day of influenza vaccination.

The CDR3 coding sequence is TGTGCCAGTAGTATGGGAGGGAATCAGCCCCAGCATTTT. Residues: CASSMGGNQPQHF. The chain is built from TRBV19 and TRBJ1-5; D unclear. CDR3 length equals 13 residues. The V and J ends lost 3 bases and 4 bases respectively, with 7 bases between them. From germline, CDR1 is LNHDA and CDR2 SQIVND (reference sequence).